These 13 T cell receptor beta chains were sequenced from one sample in a study of circulating CD8 cells and anti-PD-1 response in melanoma. TCR libraries were prepared from approximately 15 ng of total RNA with the QIAseq Immune Repertoire TCR panel. TCRdb fed the reads into MiXCR, producing one record per CDR3 protein. In the table there are approximately 2,500 distinct CDR3 sequences, approximately 7% of which are singletons. Four subsets defined by PD-1 and/or TIGIT were sorted from live CD3+CD8+TCRalphabeta+ cells. Material: CD8+ T cells from PBMCs, obtained at baseline or after one month of anti-PD-1 therapy (not recorded which). These receptors were collected from a human donor with melanoma.

This clonotype is labeled as medium-sized. V and J are TRBV5-1 and TRBJ2-7, with D perhaps TRBD2 (6 bases). This CDR3 is 13 amino acids long. The V end lost 0 bases, the J end lost 5 bases, and 9 bases lay between the germline ends. In germline, CDR1 is SGHRS, CDR2 YFSETQ. CDR3 in DNA: TGCGCCAGCAGCTTGGACGCGGGGCACGAGCAGTACTTC. The encoded protein is CASSLDAGHEQYF. The full variable domain, completed using reference TRBV5-1 and TRBJ2-7, is KAGVTQTPRYLIKTRGQQVTLSCSPISGHRSVSWYQQTPGQGLQFLFEYFSETQRNKGNFPGRFSGRQFSNSRSEMNVSTLELGDSALYLCASSLDAGHEQYFGPGTRLTVT.

This clonotype has only a few counts. J is TRBJ2-7 and V is TRBV19; D not resolved. CDR1 is LNHDA, CDR2 SQIVND, per germline (reference sequence). The V gene lost 1 base and the J gene lost 5 bases, with 9 bases spanning the gap. The CDR3 runs to 13 residues. CDR3 residues: CASSIVNGNEQYF. The CDR3 DNA reads as TGTGCCAGTAGTATAGTAAACGGCAACGAGCAGTACTTC.

Comments on this clonotype: Possible read error: a much larger clone is one base away. The chain couples TRBV5-6 to TRBJ2-7; no clear D gene. The CDR3 contains 13 residues. Germline-derived CDR1 and CDR2 are SGHDT and YYEEEE. V lost 0 bases and J 5 bases, leaving 9 bases between the germline ends. The CDR3 DNA is TGTGCCAGCAGCTTGGGGAGACAAAACGAGCAGTACTTC. Its protein is CASSLGRQNEQYF.

Within the sample, this clonotype is medium-sized. Written as DNA, the CDR3 is TGTGCCAGCAGCGTAGAAGGTGGACTAGGATCTCCAGATACGCAGTATTTT. It encodes CASSVEGGLGSPDTQYF. The rearrangement links TRBV9 to TRBJ2-3; 7 positions match TRBD2. This CDR3 has 17 amino acids. Germline V lookup: CDR1 SGDLS, CDR2 YYNGEE. V gave up 0 bases and J gave up 4 bases; unmatched junction bases: 11.

By share of the sample, this clonotype is medium-sized. The J gene is TRBJ2-7, the V gene TRBV19, with 10 bases matching TRBD1. Germline values: CDR1 LNHDA, CDR2 SQIVND (reference sequence). V was clipped by 8 bases and J by 5 bases; unmatched bases: 9. The CDR3 runs 14 residues. The CDR3 DNA reads TGTGCCAGTGAGAAGACAGGGGGCATCGACGAGCAGTACTTC. Its protein is CASEKTGGIDEQYF.

The chain uses TRBV28 and TRBJ2-7; perhaps TRBD2 as D (5 bases). Per the germline V gene, CDR1 is MDHEN and CDR2 is SYDVKM. The CDR3 runs 13 residues. Trimming left V 2 bases short and J 7 bases short, with 12 bases between. The CDR3 loop is CASSLQTGSEQYF. In DNA form, the CDR3 reads TGTGCCAGCAGTTTACAGACGGGGTCGGAGCAGTACTTC.

The sample holds a few counts of this clonotype. The gene calls are TRBV20-1 and TRBJ2-2; no reliable D call. V lost 1 base and J lost 1, with 1 base in between. The CDR3 loop spans 12 amino acids. Germline loops: CDR1 DFQATT, CDR2 SNEGSKA (reference sequence). CDR3 amino acids: CSARGNTGELFF. The CDR3 nucleotides read TGCAGTGCTAGAGGGAACACCGGGGAGCTGTTTTTT.

This clonotype is medium-sized. V usage is TRBV19 and J usage is TRBJ2-1; a possible D gene is TRBD2 (5 bases). Germline CDR1 reads LNHDA; CDR2 reads SQIVND (reference sequence). The CDR3 spans 14 residues. Trimming removed 1 base from V and 7 bases from J, with 11 bases in between. The CDR3 region has the DNA TGTGCCAGTAGTATAGTTGAGGGTTTGAATGAGCAGTTCTTC. Its translation is CASSIVEGLNEQFF.

This clonotype was seen a handful of times. This rearrangement joins TRBV27 to TRBJ2-1; D gene unclear. The CDR3 runs 13 residues. The V gene lost 8 bases and the J gene lost 5 bases, with 13 bases spanning the gap. Germline V lookup: CDR1 MNHEY, CDR2 SMNVEV (reference sequence). In DNA form, the CDR3 reads TGTGCCAGCTCTTTGGGGTTTAACAATGAGCAGTTCTTC. Translated, it gives CASSLGFNNEQFF.

This clonotype is classed as large. The rearrangement uses TRBV9 and TRBJ1-5; tentatively, D is TRBD1 (6 bases). The CDR3 is 15 residues long. Germline CDR1 SGDLS, CDR2 YYNGEE. V shed 3 bases and J shed 0 bases, with 10 bases lying between them. The CDR3 is CASSAGQSSNQPQHF. CDR3 nucleotide sequence: TGTGCCAGCAGCGCAGGACAGTCTAGCAATCAGCCCCAGCATTTT. Full variable domain (rest looked up from reference TRBV9 and TRBJ1-5): DSGVTQTPKHLITATGQRVTLRCSPRSGDLSVYWYQQSLDQGLQFLIQYYNGEERAKGNILERFSAQQFPDLHSELNLSSLELGDSALYFCASSAGQSSNQPQHFGDGTRLSIL.

In its sample, this clonotype is medium-sized. The chain employs TRBV27 and TRBJ2-3; a possible D gene is TRBD2 (6 bases). CDR1 is MNHEY and CDR2 is SMNVEV in the germline V gene (reference sequence). V was cut by 4 bases and J by 4 bases, with 9 bases left in between. CDR3 length equals 13 residues. The CDR3 DNA follows: TGTGCCAGCAGTTCGGGACTCTCAGATACGCAGTATTTT. Protein sequence: CASSSGLSDTQYF.

This clonotype is labeled as medium-sized. This chain links TRBV7-2 with TRBJ2-7; unclear D gene. Trimming shortened V by 1 base and J by 3 bases, and 10 bases separated the two germline ends. The length of the CDR3 is 14 residues. The germline CDR1 and CDR2 sequences are SGHTA and FQGNSA. This chain's CDR3 is CASSLDPSYYEQYF. In DNA, the CDR3 is TGTGCCAGCAGCTTAGATCCCTCCTACTACGAGCAGTACTTC.

This clonotype is deemed medium-sized (0.01 to 0.1%). V usage is TRBV9 and J usage is TRBJ2-1; TRBD2 matches at 7 bases. Germline loops: CDR1 SGDLS, CDR2 YYNGEE. The CDR3 loop spans 15 amino acids. J was trimmed by 1 base and V by 2 bases; bases with no gene match: 3. The CDR3 DNA follows: TGTGCCAGCAGCGTTGACGGGGGGTCCTACAATGAGCAGTTCTTC. Its translation is CASSVDGGSYNEQFF.